These 7 T cell receptor beta chains originate from one sample sequenced in a study of T cell repertoires in cytomegalovirus infection (dated by TCRdb to the late 2010s). Sequencing used an Illumina HiSeq 1500. TCRdb reprocessed the public reads (quality trimming at Q25 with fastp, clone calling with MiXCR) and kept in-frame beta chains. Under each unique CDR3 protein, matching rows form one entry showing the most common genes and DNA. This sample is represented by 300,000 to 400,000 distinct CDR3 sequences; 15% to 20% of them were singletons. The ten largest clonotypes hold approximately 8% of the sample. The sample taken for sequencing was PBMCs. All receptors come from a human donor in good health (CMV status not recorded). Some clones in this sample may be carry-over from other donors' samples.

This clonotype was counted at least ten times. The CDR3 is CASIGQGLTEAFF. The CDR3 bases are TGTGCCAGCATTGGACAGGGTTTGACTGAAGCTTTCTTT. The chain is built from TRBV6-1 and TRBJ1-1, with 8 nucleotides matching TRBD1. The germline CDR1 and CDR2 sequences are MNHNS and SASEGT. The CDR3 spans 13 residues. The V segment lost 7 bases and the J segment 5 bases; nucleotides outside the gene matches: 6.

This clonotype was seen more than once but under ten times. CDR3 sequence: CASSSLWAQYF. DNA for the CDR3: TGTGCCAGCAGCTCCCTTTGGGCCCAGTACTTC. The chain has TRBV7-2 and TRBJ2-5; D remains unclear. Trimming removed 4 bases from V and 9 bases from J, with 9 bases in between. CDR1 is SGHTA, CDR2 FQGNSA, per germline. The CDR3 length is 11 residues.

On this clonotype itself: A much larger clone is a single base away; this may be a read error. No conserved phenylalanine or tryptophan ends this CDR3, so it is likely a read error. The chain joins TRBV11-2 to TRBJ2-1, with D maybe TRBD1 (6 bases). CDR3 length equals 14 residues. Deletions cut 6 bases from V and 6 bases from J, with 15 bases between. Per the germline V gene, CDR1 is SGHAT and CDR2 is FQNNGV. The CDR3 sequence is CASRPTGSTNEQFL. DNA for the CDR3: TGTGCCAGCAGACCTACAGGGTCCACCAATGAGCAGTTCCTC.

CDR3 sequence: CASSLVTGSNEKLFF. The CDR3 DNA follows: TGCGCCAGCAGCTTGGTGACAGGGAGCAATGAAAAACTGTTTTTT. V and J are TRBV5-1 and TRBJ1-4; TRBD1 agrees at 7 bases. V gave up 0 bases and J gave up 5 bases; unmatched junction bases: 4. The CDR3 covers 15 residues. Germline CDR1 and CDR2: SGHRS and YFSETQ.

This clonotype was seen at least ten times. The V call is TRBV7-2, the J call TRBJ1-1; D is perhaps TRBD1 (5 bases). V lost 5 bases, J lost 7 bases, and 14 bases lay in between. CDR1 and CDR2 (germline): SGHTA, FQGNSA. The CDR3 covers 13 residues. CDR3 in amino acids: CASSLRPGVEAFF. The CDR3 nucleotides are TGTGCCAGCAGCCTCAGGCCGGGGGTTGAAGCTTTCTTT.

This clonotype showed up many times. This rearrangement joins TRBV2 to TRBJ1-5; perhaps TRBD1 as D (6 bases). V was cut by 9 bases and J by 2 bases, with 11 bases left in between. CDR1 is SNHLY and CDR2 is FYNNEI in the germline V gene. The CDR3 sequence is 13 residues long. This CDR3 is CASKGVGNQPQHF. DNA for the CDR3: TGTGCCAGTAAGGGGGTTGGCAATCAGCCCCAGCATTTT.

This clonotype was seen a handful of times. V gene TRBV10-3 combines with J gene TRBJ2-3; D is unclear. CDR3 length: 14 amino acids. Germline lookup yields CDR1 ENHRY and CDR2 SYGVKD. V lost 0 bases and J lost 6, with 10 bases in between. The CDR3 DNA sequence: TGTGCCATCAGTGAGTCGGACCCCCGGGATACGCAGTATTTT. Its translation: CAISESDPRDTQYF.